This TCR beta chain is drawn from a study of molecular identifiers for immune sequencing clone quantification. MiXCR, applied by TCRdb to the PCR reads, yields one record per CDR3 protein. In the table there are 85,000 to 95,000 distinct CDR3 sequences, 19% of which are singletons. Sorting selected naive CD8 T cells with a CD8+CD4-CCR7+CD45RA+ phenotype. This clonotype showed up many times. The V and J ends lost 1 base and 1 base respectively, with 9 bases between them. The germline gives CDR1 LGHNA, CDR2 YSLEER. The CDR3 is 15 amino acids. This clonotype originated in a human donor in good health. Some libraries in this study had Jurkat cell RNA spiked in. The sequenced material came from naive CD8+ T cells from blood, with Jurkat cell RNA spiked in. The subset: FACS-sorted CD8+CD4-CCR7+CD45RA+ naive T cells. V gene TRBV4-3 combines with J gene TRBJ2-3; D is undetermined. The DNA for the CDR3 is TGCGCCAGCAGCCAAGGTGTAGGGCGCACAGATACGCAGTATTTT. Protein sequence: CASSQGVGRTDTQYF.